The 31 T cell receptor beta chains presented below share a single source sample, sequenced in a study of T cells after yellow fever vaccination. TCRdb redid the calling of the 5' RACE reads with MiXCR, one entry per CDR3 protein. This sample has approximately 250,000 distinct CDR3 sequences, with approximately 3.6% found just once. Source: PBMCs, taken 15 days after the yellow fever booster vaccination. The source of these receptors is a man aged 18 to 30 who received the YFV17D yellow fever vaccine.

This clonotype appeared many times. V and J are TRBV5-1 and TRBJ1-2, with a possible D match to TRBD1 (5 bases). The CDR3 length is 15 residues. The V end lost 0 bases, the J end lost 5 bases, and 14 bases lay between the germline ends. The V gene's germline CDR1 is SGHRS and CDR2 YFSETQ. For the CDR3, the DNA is TGCGCCAGCAGCTTGGGCCGGGGACGGCTATATGGCTACACCTTC. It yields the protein CASSLGRGRLYGYTF.

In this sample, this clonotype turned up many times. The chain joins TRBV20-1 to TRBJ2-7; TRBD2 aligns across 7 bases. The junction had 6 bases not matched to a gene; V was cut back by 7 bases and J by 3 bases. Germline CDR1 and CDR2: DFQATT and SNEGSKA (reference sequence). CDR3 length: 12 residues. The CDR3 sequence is CSGGTTFYEQYF. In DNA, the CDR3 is TGCAGTGGAGGGACTACTTTCTACGAGCAGTACTTC.

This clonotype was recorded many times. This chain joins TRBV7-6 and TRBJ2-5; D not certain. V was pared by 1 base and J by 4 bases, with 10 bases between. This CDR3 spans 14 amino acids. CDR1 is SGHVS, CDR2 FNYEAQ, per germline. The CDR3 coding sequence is TGTGCCAGCAGCTTAGAGGTAGATGGAGAGACCCAGTACTTC. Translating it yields CASSLEVDGETQYF.

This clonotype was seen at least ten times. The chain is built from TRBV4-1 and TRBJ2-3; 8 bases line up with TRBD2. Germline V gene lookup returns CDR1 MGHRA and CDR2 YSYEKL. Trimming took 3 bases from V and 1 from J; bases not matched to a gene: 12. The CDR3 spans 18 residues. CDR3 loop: CASSQPGRGGWGTDTQYF. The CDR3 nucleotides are TGCGCCAGCAGCCAGCCGGGCCGGGGGGGCTGGGGCACAGATACGCAGTATTTT.

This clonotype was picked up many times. The CDR3 sequence: CASSSGGAGYPEAFF. The CDR3 DNA reads as TGTGCCAGCAGCTCTGGGGGGGCTGGGTACCCTGAAGCTTTCTTT. The chain couples TRBV5-4 to TRBJ1-1, with D possibly being TRBD1 (6 bases). CDR1 and CDR2 (germline): SGHNT, YYREEE (reference sequence). The CDR3 covers 15 residues. V gave up 3 bases and J gave up 6 bases, with 18 bases separating them.

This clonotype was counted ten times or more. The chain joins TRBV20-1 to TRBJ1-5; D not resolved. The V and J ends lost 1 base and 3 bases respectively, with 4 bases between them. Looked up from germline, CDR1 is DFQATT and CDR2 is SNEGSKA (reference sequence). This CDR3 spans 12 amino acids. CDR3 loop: CSARVLNQPQHF. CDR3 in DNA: TGCAGTGCTAGAGTACTCAATCAGCCCCAGCATTTT.

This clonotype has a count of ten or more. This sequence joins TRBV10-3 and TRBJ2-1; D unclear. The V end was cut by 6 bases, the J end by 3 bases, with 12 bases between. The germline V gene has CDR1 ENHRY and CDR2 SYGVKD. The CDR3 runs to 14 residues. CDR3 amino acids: CAIRPRAGYNEQFF. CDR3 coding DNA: TGTGCCATCAGACCGCGCGCCGGCTACAATGAGCAGTTCTTC.

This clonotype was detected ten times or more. The CDR3 protein is CASSYGQVYPYEQYV. As DNA, the CDR3 is TGTGCCAGCAGTTACGGACAGGTGTACCCCTACGAGCAGTACGTC. The chain employs TRBV6-2 or TRBV6-3 and TRBJ2-7, with 7 bases that match TRBD1. CDR1 MNHEY and CDR2 SVGEGT come from the germline V gene. The CDR3 is 15 amino acids. V dropped 2 bases and J dropped 2; count of bases not matched to a gene: 6.

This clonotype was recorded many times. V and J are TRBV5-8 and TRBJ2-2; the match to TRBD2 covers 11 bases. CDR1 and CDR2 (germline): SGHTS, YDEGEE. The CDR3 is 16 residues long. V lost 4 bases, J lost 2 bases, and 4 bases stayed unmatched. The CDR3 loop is CASSPGLAVNTGELFF. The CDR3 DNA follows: TGTGCCAGCAGCCCGGGACTAGCGGTTAACACCGGGGAGCTGTTTTTT.

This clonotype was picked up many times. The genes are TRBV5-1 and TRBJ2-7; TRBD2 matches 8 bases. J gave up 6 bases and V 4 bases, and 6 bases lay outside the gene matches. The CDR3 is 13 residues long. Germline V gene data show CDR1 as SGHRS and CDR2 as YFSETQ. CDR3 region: CASSAGLEGEQYV. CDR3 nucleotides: TGCGCCAGCAGCGCGGGACTAGAGGGCGAGCAGTACGTC.

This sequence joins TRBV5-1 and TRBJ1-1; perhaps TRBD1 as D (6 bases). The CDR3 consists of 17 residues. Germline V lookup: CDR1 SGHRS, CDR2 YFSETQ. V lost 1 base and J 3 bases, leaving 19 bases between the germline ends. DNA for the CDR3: TGCGCCAGCAGCTTGTCTTCGGGGCAGGGGATGGACACTGAAGCTTTCTTT. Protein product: CASSLSSGQGMDTEAFF.

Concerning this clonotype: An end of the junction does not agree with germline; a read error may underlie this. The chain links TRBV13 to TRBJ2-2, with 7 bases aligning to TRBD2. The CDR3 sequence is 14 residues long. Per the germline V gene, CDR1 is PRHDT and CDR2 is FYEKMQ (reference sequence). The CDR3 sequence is CASSLGRVTGELFF. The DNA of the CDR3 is TGTGCCAGCAGCCTAGGGAGGGTCACCGGGGAGCTGTTTTTT.

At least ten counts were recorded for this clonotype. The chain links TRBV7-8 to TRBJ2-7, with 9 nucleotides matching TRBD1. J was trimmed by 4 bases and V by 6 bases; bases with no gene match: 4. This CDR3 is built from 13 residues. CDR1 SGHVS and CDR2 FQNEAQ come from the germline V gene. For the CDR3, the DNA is TGTGCCAGCAGGGGGGACAGGGTTTACGAGCAGTACGTC. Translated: CASRGDRVYEQYV.

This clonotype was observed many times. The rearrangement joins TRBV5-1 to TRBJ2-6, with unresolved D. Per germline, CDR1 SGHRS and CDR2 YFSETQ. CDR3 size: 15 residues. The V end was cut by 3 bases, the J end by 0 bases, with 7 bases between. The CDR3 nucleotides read TGCGCCAGCAGCTCAATAGACTCTGGGGCCAACGTCCTGACTTTC. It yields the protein CASSSIDSGANVLTF.

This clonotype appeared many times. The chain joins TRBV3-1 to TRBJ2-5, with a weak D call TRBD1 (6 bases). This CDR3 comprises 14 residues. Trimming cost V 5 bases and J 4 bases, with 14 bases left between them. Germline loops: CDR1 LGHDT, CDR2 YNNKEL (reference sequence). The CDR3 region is CASSGTTRGETQYF. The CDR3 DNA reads TGTGCCAGCAGCGGTACAACCAGGGGAGAGACCCAGTACTTC.

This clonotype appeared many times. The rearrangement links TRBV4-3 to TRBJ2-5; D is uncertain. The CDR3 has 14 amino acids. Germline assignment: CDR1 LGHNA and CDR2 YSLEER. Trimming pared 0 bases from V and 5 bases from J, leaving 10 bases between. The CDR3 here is CASSQDRWSETQYF. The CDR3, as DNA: TGCGCCAGCAGCCAAGATAGGTGGTCCGAGACCCAGTACTTC.

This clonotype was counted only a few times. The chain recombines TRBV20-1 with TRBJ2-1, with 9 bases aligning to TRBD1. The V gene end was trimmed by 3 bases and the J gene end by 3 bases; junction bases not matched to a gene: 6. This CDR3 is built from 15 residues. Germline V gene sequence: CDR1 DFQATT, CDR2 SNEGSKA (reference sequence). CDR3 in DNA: TGCAGTGCTAGGGCAGGACAGGGGCTCTACAATGAGCAGTTCTTC. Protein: CSARAGQGLYNEQFF.

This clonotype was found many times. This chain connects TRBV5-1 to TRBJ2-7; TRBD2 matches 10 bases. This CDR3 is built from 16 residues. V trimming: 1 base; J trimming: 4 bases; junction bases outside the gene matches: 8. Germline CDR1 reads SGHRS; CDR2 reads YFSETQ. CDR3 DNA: TGCGCCAGCAGCTTGTCTTTATCAGCGGGGGGGTACGAGCAGTACTTC. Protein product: CASSLSLSAGGYEQYF.

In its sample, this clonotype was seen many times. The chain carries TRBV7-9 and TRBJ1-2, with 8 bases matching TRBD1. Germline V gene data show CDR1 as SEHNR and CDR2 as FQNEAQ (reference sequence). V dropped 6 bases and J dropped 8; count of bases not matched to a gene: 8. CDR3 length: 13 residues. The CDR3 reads CASSSTGDGGYTF. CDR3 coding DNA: TGTGCCAGCAGTTCGACAGGGGACGGAGGCTACACCTTC.

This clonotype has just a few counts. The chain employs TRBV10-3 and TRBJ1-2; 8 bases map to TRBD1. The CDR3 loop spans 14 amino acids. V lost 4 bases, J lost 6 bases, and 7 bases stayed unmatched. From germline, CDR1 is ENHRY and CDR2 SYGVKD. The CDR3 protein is CAISGTGRFDGYTF. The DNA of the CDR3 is TGTGCCATCAGTGGGACAGGGAGGTTTGATGGCTACACCTTC.

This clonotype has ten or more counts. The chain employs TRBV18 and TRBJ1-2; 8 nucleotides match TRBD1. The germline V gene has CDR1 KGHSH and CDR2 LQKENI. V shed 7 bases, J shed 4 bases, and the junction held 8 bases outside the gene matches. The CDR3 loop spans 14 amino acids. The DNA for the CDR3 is TGTGCCAGCTTCGCCGGGGACAGGTCCTATGGCTACACCTTC. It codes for CASFAGDRSYGYTF. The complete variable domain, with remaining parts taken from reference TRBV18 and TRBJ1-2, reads NAGVMQNPRHLVRRRGQEARLRCSPMKGHSHVYWYRQLPEEGLKFMVYLQKENIIDESGMPKERFSAEFPKEGPSILRIQQVVRGDSAAYFCASFAGDRSYGYTFGSGTRLTVV.

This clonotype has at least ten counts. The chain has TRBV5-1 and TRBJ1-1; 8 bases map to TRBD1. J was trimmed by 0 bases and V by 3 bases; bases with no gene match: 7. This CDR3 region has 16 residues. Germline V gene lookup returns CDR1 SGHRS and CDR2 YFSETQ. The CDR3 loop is CASSSTGQVMNTEAFF. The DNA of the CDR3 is TGCGCCAGCAGCTCGACGGGACAGGTCATGAACACTGAAGCTTTCTTT.

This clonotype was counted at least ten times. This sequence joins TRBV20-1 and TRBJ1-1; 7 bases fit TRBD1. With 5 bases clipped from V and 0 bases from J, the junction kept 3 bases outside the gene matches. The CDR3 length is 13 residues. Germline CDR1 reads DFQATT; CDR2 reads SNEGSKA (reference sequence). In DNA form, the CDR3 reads TGCAGTGCTCCGGGACAGCTGAACACTGAAGCTTTCTTT. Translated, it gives CSAPGQLNTEAFF.

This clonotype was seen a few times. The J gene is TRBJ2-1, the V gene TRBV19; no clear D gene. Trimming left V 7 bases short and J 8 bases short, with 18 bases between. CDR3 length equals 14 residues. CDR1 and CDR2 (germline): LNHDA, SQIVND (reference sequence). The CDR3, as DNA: TGTGCCAGTAAGACCGCCTTCGGGTTCCATGAGCAGTTCTTC. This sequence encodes CASKTAFGFHEQFF.

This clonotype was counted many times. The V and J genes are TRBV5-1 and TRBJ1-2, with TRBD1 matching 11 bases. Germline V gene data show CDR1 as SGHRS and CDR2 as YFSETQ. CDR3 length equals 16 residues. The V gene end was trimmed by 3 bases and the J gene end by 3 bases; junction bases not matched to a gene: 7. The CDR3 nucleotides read TGCGCCAGCAGCTCGGGTGGACAGGGGGCAGACTATGGCTACACCTTC. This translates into CASSSGGQGADYGYTF. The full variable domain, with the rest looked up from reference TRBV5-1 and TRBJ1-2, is KAGVTQTPRYLIKTRGQQVTLSCSPISGHRSVSWYQQTPGQGLQFLFEYFSETQRNKGNFPGRFSGRQFSNSRSEMNVSTLELGDSALYLCASSSGGQGADYGYTFGSGTRLTVV.

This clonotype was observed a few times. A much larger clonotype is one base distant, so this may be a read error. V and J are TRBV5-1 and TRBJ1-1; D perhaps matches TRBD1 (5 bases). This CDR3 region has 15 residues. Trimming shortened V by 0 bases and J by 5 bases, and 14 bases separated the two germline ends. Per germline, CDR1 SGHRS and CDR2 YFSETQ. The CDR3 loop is CASSLEWGLGTEAFF. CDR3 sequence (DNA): TGCGCCAGCAGCTTGGAGTGGGGCCTCGGTACTGAAGCTTTCTTT.

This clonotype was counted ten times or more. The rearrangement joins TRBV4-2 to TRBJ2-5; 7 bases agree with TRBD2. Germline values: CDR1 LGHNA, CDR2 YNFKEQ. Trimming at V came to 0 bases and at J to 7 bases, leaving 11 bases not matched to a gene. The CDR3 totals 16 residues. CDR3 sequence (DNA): TGTGCCAGCAGCCAAGATCCCAGGACTAGAAGGTTGACCCAGTACTTC. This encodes CASSQDPRTRRLTQYF.

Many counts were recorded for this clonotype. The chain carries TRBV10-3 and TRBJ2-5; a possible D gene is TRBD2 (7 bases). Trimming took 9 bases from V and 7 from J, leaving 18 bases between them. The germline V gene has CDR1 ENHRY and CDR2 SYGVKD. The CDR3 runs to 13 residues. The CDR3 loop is CAMGEGDARTQYF. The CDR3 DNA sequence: TGTGCCATGGGGGAGGGGGACGCAAGGACCCAGTACTTC.

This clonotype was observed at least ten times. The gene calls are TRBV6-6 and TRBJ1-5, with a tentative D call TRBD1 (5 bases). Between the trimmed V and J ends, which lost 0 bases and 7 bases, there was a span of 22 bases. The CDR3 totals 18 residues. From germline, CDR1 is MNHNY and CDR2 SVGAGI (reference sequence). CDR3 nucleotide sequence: TGTGCCAGCAGTTACTCCACAAACCTAGACAGACGAGGCCAGCCCCAGCATTTT. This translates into CASSYSTNLDRRGQPQHF.

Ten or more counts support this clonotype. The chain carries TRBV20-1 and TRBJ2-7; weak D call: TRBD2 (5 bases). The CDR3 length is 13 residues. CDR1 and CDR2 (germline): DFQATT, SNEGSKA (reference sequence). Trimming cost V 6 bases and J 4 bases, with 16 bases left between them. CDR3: CSAEGGTGYEQYV. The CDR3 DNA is TGCAGTGCAGAAGGAGGAACCGGGTACGAGCAGTACGTC.

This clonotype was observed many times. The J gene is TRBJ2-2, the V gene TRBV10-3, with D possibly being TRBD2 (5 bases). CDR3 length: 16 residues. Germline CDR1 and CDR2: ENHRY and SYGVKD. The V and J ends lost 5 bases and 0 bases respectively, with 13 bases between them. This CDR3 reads CAISPRLSPNTGELFF. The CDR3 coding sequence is TGTGCCATCAGTCCTCGACTATCCCCGAACACCGGGGAGCTGTTTTTT.